The 6 T cell receptor beta chains presented below share a single source sample, sequenced in a study of blood T cell repertoires in COVID-19. Produced via immunoSEQ multiplex PCR; TCRdb's table is partial and in-frame only. The sample carries about 100,000 clones, 90% to 95% recorded once. Sequenced input: peripheral blood. These receptors were obtained from a human donor with active COVID-19. The donor label of this sample is uncertain.

The chain uses TRBV19 and TRBJ2-1; a possible D gene is TRBD1 (6 bases). Trimming shortened V by 5 bases and J by 5 bases, and 16 bases separated the two germline ends. CDR1 and CDR2 (germline): LNHDA, SQIVND (reference sequence). The CDR3 totals 15 residues. The CDR3 protein is CASSLSQGGHNEQFF. CDR3 sequence (DNA): TGTGCCAGTAGTTTGTCACAGGGCGGGCACAATGAGCAGTTCTTC.

The chain recombines TRBV5-1 with TRBJ2-2; the match to TRBD1 covers 8 bases. Trimming removed 1 base from V and 5 bases from J; junction bases left unmatched: 7. This CDR3 has 16 residues. Germline lookup yields CDR1 SGHRS and CDR2 YFSETQ. The CDR3 DNA is TGCGCCAGCAGCTTGCTCCCAGGGGGCGAGACCGGGGAGCTGTTTTTT. Protein product: CASSLLPGGETGELFF. The complete variable domain, with remaining parts taken from reference TRBV5-1 and TRBJ2-2, reads KAGVTQTPRYLIKTRGQQVTLSCSPISGHRSVSWYQQTPGQGLQFLFEYFSETQRNKGNFPGRFSGRQFSNSRSEMNVSTLELGDSALYLCASSLLPGGETGELFFGEGSRLTVL.

The chain couples TRBV9 to TRBJ2-1; 8 bases are a match to TRBD1. In germline, CDR1 is SGDLS, CDR2 YYNGEE. Germline trimming cut 4 bases from V and 9 bases from J; bases unmatched to any gene: 15. The CDR3 covers 16 residues. The CDR3 coding sequence is TGTGCCAGCAGCTACGGCGGTGGGGCAGGGGGCGGTGAGCAGTTCTTC. The encoded protein is CASSYGGGAGGGEQFF.

The chain's CDR3 is CASSQDHRGEQYF. CDR3 DNA sequence: TGCGCCAGCAGCCAAGATCATCGGGGGGAGCAGTACTTC. The gene calls are TRBV4-3 and TRBJ2-7; perhaps TRBD2 as D (6 bases). Trimming took off 0 bases at V and 7 bases at J, with 10 bases between the two ends. The CDR3 has 13 amino acids. The V gene's germline CDR1 is LGHNA and CDR2 YSLEER.

The V and J genes are TRBV7-9 and TRBJ2-7, with 9 bases matching TRBD1. V was pared by 3 bases and J by 4 bases, with 16 bases of the junction left unmatched. This CDR3 is 18 amino acids long. The germline V gene encodes CDR1 SEHNR and CDR2 FQNEAQ (reference sequence). CDR3 DNA sequence: TGTGCCAGCAGCTTGAAGGGGGCTGGGAGGACAGGGGAGTACGAGCAGTACTTC. This translates into CASSLKGAGRTGEYEQYF.

V is TRBV7-9 and J is TRBJ1-5; tentative D call: TRBD1 (6 bases). V was trimmed by 1 base and J by 3 bases, leaving 16 bases between them. Germline loops: CDR1 SEHNR, CDR2 FQNEAQ (reference sequence). This CDR3 spans 17 amino acids. CDR3 DNA sequence: TGTGCCAGCAGCTTAGGGGACACGGAATTCCCCAATCAGCCCCAGCATTTT. The encoded protein is CASSLGDTEFPNQPQHF.